This entry describes one TCR beta chain. Its cognate antigen is unknown. The CDR3 regions of TCR beta were amplified from RNA transcripts. A first-round RT-PCR of the TCR CDR3 used the HTBI primer set. TCRdb reprocessed the multiplex PCR reads via MiXCR and lists one record per CDR3 protein. The sample yields roughly 350,000 distinct CDR3 sequences, roughly 15% seen once. The cohort's ophthalmopathy patients, a group with duration under 3 months, had a Clinical Activity Score of at least 3 and a NOSPECS grade of at least 4. Based on clinical symptoms, serum thyroxine and TRAb, thyroid ultrasound and orbital computed tomography, diagnoses were reached. The entry originates in a study of T cells in Graves' hyperthyroidism and ophthalmopathy. Study-wide findings and caveats: The model foresaw ophthalmopathy a median roughly 6 months prior to onset.

In germline, CDR1 is MNHNS, CDR2 SASEGT. The CDR3 spans 15 residues. Deletions cut 6 bases from V and 2 bases from J, with 16 bases between. Sequencing used blood. The chain combines TRBV6-1 with TRBJ1-2, with D possibly TRBD1 on 6 matching bases. The clonotype was recovered from a woman in her thirties with Graves' ophthalmopathy. The CDR3 DNA is TGTGCCAGCAGACTCGGGGGGCAGCAGAACTATGGCTACACCTTC. Its protein is CASRLGGQQNYGYTF.